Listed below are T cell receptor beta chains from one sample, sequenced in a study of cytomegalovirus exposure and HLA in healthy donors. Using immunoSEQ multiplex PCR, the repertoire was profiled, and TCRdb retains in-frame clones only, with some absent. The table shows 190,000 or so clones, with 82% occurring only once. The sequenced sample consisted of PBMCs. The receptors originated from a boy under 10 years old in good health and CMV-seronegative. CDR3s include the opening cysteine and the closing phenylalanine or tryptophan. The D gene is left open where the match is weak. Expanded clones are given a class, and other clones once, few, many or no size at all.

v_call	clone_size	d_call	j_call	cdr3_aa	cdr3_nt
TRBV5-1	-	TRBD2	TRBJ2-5	CASSLAGGQQETQYF	TGCGCCAGCAGCTTGGCGGGGGGGCAACAAGAGACCCAGTACTTC
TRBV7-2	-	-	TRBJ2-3	CASSLGGAGPITDTQYF	TGTGCCAGCAGCTTAGGTGGGGCAGGACCAATCACAGATACGCAGTATTTT
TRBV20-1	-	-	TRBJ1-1	CSAYRTAEAFF	TGCAGTGCCTATCGGACAGCTGAAGCTTTCTTT
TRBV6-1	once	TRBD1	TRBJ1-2	CASGGTGGYGYTF	TGTGCCAGCGGAGGGACAGGGGGCTATGGCTACACCTTC
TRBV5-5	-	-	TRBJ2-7	CASSSARGYYEQYF	TGTGCCAGCAGCTCCGCGAGGGGGTACTACGAGCAGTACTTC
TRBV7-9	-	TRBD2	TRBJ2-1	CASIHLGRDNEQFF	TGTGCCAGCATCCACCTAGGGAGGGATAATGAGCAGTTCTTC
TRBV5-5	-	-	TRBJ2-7	CASSLRVSYEQYF	TGTGCCAGCAGCTTACGGGTCTCCTACGAGCAGTACTTC
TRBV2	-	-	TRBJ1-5	CASTQAQGNQPQHF	TGTGCCAGCACACAGGCCCAGGGCAATCAGCCCCAGCATTTT
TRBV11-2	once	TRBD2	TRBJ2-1	CASSLNLAGLDEQFF	TGTGCCAGCAGCTTAAATCTAGCGGGGTTGGATGAGCAGTTCTTC
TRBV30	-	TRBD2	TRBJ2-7	CALGLAESHEQYF	TGTGCCCTCGGACTAGCGGAGAGCCACGAGCAGTACTTC
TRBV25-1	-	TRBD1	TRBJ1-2	CASSEYRDSYGYTF	TGTGCCAGCAGTGAATACAGGGACAGCTATGGCTACACCTTC
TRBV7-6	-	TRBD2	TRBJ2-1	CASSPARGGLNEQFF	TGTGCCAGCAGCCCAGCCCGGGGGGGCCTAAATGAGCAGTTCTTC
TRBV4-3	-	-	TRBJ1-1	CASSPRLNTEAFF	TGCGCCAGCAGCCCCCGTTTAAACACTGAAGCTTTCTTT
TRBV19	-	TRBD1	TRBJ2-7	CASSILGQEREQYF	TGTGCCAGTAGTATCTTAGGACAGGAACGCGAGCAGTACTTC
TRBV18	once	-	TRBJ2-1	CASSPRDSQRDEQFF	TGTGCCAGCTCACCCCGGGACAGCCAGCGGGATGAGCAGTTCTTC
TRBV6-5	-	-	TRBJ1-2	CASSWRQAHPDYTF	TGTGCCAGCAGTTGGCGACAGGCGCATCCCGACTACACCTTC
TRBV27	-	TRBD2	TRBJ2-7	CASKAGGGVVGYYEQYF	TGTGCCAGCAAGGCGGGGGGCGGGGTAGTGGGGTACTACGAGCAGTACTTC
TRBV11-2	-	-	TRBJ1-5	CASSLEPGNQPQHF	TGTGCCAGCAGCTTAGAGCCGGGGAATCAGCCCCAGCATTTT
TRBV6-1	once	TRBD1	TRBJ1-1	CASRILGTGRTEAFF	TGTGCCAGCAGAATTCTCGGGACAGGGCGGACCGAAGCTTTCTTT
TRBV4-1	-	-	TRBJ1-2	CASSQSSHVGEGYGYTF	TGCGCCAGCAGCCAAAGCTCCCATGTTGGGGAGGGGTATGGCTACACCTTC
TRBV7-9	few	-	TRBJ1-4	CASSSAGSNEKLFF	TGTGCCAGCAGCTCGGCGGGGTCTAATGAAAAACTGTTTTTT
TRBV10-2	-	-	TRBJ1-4	CASRPPTGEKLFF	TGCGCCAGCAGGCCCCCCACGGGGGAAAAACTGTTTTTT
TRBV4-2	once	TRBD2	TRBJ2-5	CASSHLSGVRETQYF	TGTGCCAGCAGCCACCTTAGCGGGGTAAGAGAGACCCAGTACTTC
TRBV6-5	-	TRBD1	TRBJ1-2	CASSYTYQRDSNRYTF	TGTGCCAGCAGTTACACCTACCAAAGGGACAGCAATCGCTACACCTTC
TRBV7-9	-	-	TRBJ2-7	CASSFIPYPGIYEQYF	TGTGCCAGCAGCTTCATACCCTACCCCGGGATCTACGAGCAGTACTTC
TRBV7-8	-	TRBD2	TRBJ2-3	CASSSHPWRGGTDTQYF	TGTGCCAGCAGCTCCCACCCGTGGCGGGGGGGCACAGATACGCAGTATTTT
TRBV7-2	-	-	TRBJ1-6	CASSLGLSPLHF	TGTGCCAGCAGCTTGGGGCTTTCACCCCTCCACTTT
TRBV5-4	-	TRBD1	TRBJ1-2	CASTWAGTGIPNYGYTF	TGTGCCAGCACTTGGGCCGGGACAGGGATCCCAAACTATGGCTACACCTTC
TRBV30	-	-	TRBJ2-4	CAYQLMAKNIQYF	TGTGCCTACCAACTTATGGCCAAAAACATTCAGTACTTC
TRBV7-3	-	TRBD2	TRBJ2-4	CASSRRLAGGRDIQYF	TGTGCCAGCAGCCGTAGACTAGCGGGGGGGCGAGACATTCAGTACTTC
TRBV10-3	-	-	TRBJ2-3	CAISESATDTQYF	TGTGCCATCAGTGAGTCGGCCACAGATACGCAGTATTTT
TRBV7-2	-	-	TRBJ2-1	CASSLGGPRSNEQFF	TGTGCCAGCAGCTTAGGAGGGCCTAGGAGCAATGAGCAGTTCTTC
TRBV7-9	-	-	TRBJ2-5	CASSPARGAETQYF	TGTGCCAGCAGCCCGGCCAGGGGGGCAGAGACCCAGTACTTC
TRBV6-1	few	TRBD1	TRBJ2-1	CASTHDRVGYNEQFF	TGTGCCAGCACTCATGACAGGGTTGGCTACAATGAGCAGTTCTTC
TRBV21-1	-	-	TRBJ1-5	CASSPPSKGRALKGNQPQHF	TGTGCCAGCAGCCCACCGTCTAAAGGGAGGGCGCTCAAGGGAAATCAGCCCCAGCATTTT
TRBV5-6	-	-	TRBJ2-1	CASSYLTGRRYNEQFF	TGTGCCAGCAGCTACCTGACTGGAAGGAGGTACAATGAGCAGTTCTTC
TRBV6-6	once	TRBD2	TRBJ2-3	CASSYLLASDTQYF	TGTGCCAGCAGTTACCTACTAGCGTCGGATACGCAGTATTTT
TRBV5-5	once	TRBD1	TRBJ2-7	CASSLNRDSPPPGGF	TGTGCCAGCAGCCTAAACCGGGACAGTCCCCCACCAGGGGGCTTC
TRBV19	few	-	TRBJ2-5	CASSLLGGPEETQYF	TGTGCCAGTAGTTTACTTGGAGGGCCCGAAGAGACCCAGTACTTC
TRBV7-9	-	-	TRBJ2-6	CASPQGRSGANVLTF	TGTGCCAGCCCCCAGGGGCGCTCTGGGGCCAACGTCCTGACTTTC
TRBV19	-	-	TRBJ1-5	CASSIGRDQPQHF	TGTGCCAGTAGTATAGGCAGGGATCAGCCCCAGCATTTT
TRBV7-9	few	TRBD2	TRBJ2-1	CASSPRGLAGHNEQFF	TGTGCCAGCAGCCCCCGGGGACTAGCGGGGCATAATGAGCAGTTCTTC
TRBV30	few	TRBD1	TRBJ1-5	CAWTEAGGQPQHF	TGTGCCTGGACGGAGGCAGGGGGACAGCCCCAGCATTTT
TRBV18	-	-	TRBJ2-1	CASSPSASSYNEQFF	TGTGCCAGCTCACCTAGCGCGAGCTCCTACAATGAGCAGTTCTTC
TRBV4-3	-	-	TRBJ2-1	CASSQDLAPLSYNEQFF	TGCGCCAGCAGCCAGGACCTAGCGCCGCTATCCTACAATGAGCAGTTCTTC
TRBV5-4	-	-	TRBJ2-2	CASSLGQYPGELFF	TGTGCCAGCAGCTTGGGACAGTACCCCGGGGAGCTGTTTTTT
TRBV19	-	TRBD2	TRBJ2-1	CASSIKRGRVEQFF	TGTGCCAGTAGTATTAAGCGGGGGCGGGTTGAGCAGTTCTTC
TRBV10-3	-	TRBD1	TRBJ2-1	CAIHPGQSNNEQFF	TGTGCCATCCATCCGGGACAGTCTAACAATGAGCAGTTCTTC
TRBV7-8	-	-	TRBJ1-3	CASSFTDKSSGNTIYF	TGTGCCAGCAGCTTTACCGATAAGAGCTCTGGAAACACCATATATTTT